What follows are 28 T cell receptor beta chains derived from one specimen sequenced in a study of cytomegalovirus exposure and HLA in healthy donors. Vbeta (60) and Jbeta (13) primers were used in the PCR. The method was immunoSEQ multiplex PCR; TCRdb's version includes in-frame clones alone and lacks a portion of them. This sample has a few hundred thousand clones, with 75% to 85% found just once. Specimen: PBMCs. These receptor sequences come from a woman aged 55-70 years in good health and CMV-seropositive.

The chain joins TRBV6-5 to TRBJ2-3, with 13 positions matching TRBD2. Germline lookup yields CDR1 MNHEY and CDR2 SVGAGI. CDR3 length equals 15 residues. The V segment lost 6 bases and the J segment 4 bases; nucleotides outside the gene matches: 4. Here the CDR3 reads CASRDTSGRADTQYF. CDR3 nucleotides: TGTGCCAGCAGGGATACTAGCGGGAGGGCAGATACGCAGTATTTT.

The chain has TRBV7-9 and TRBJ2-7; TRBD1 matches at 8 bases. The CDR3 has 15 residues. In germline, CDR1 is SEHNR, CDR2 FQNEAQ (reference sequence). J lost 4 bases, V lost 5 bases, and 10 bases had no gene match. The CDR3: CASSVGQGKWYEQYF. CDR3 coding DNA: TGTGCCAGCAGCGTTGGACAGGGCAAATGGTACGAGCAGTACTTC. The complete variable domain, with remaining parts taken from reference TRBV7-9 and TRBJ2-7, reads DTGVSQNPRHKITKRGQNVTFRCDPISEHNRLYWYRQTLGQGPEFLTYFQNEAQLEKSRLLSDRFSAERPKGSFSTLEIQRTEQGDSAMYLCASSVGQGKWYEQYFGPGTRLTVT.

The chain has TRBV2 and TRBJ2-2, with 10 bases lining up with TRBD1. In germline, CDR1 is SNHLY, CDR2 FYNNEI. Trimming removed 3 bases from V and 6 bases from J; junction bases left unmatched: 10. The CDR3 is 17 residues long. The CDR3 loop reads CASSDRPGQGIAGELFF. CDR3 sequence (DNA): TGTGCCAGCAGTGATCGTCCGGGACAGGGGATTGCCGGGGAGCTGTTTTTT. Full variable domain (remainder filled in from reference TRBV2 and TRBJ2-2): EPEVTQTPSHQVTQMGQEVILRCVPISNHLYFYWYRQILGQKVEFLVSFYNNEISEKSEIFDDQFSVERPDGSNFTLKIRSTKLEDSAMYFCASSDRPGQGIAGELFFGEGSRLTVL.

This clone was detected only a few times. The rearrangement links TRBV7-2 to TRBJ2-2; D is perhaps TRBD2 (5 bases). Germline V gene lookup returns CDR1 SGHTA and CDR2 FQGNSA. This CDR3 contains 14 residues. V dropped 4 bases and J dropped 1 base, with 7 bases sitting between them. The CDR3 reads CASSWTQNTGELFF. CDR3 nucleotide sequence: TGTGCCAGCAGCTGGACTCAGAACACCGGGGAGCTGTTTTTT.

J is TRBJ2-5 and V is TRBV5-1; TRBD2 matches 8 bases. The CDR3 sequence is 15 residues long. CDR1 and CDR2 from the germline V gene are SGHRS and YFSETQ. V lost 3 bases, J lost 3 bases, and 7 bases stayed unmatched. CDR3 nucleotides: TGCGCCAGCAGCTCCCCGGGACTAGTGGAAGAGACCCAGTACTTC. As protein: CASSSPGLVEETQYF.

The chain joins TRBV19 to TRBJ2-2; unclear D gene. This CDR3 is 14 amino acids long. CDR1 is LNHDA and CDR2 is SQIVND in the germline V gene (reference sequence). V dropped 6 bases and J dropped 6 bases, with 14 bases sitting between them. In nucleotides, the CDR3 is TGTGCCAGTAGGGAATACTTCGAGGCCGGGGAGCTGTTTTTT. Its translation is CASREYFEAGELFF.

The chain joins TRBV7-9 to TRBJ2-2; no clear D. The CDR3 consists of 13 residues. The V and J ends lost 3 bases and 8 bases respectively, with 10 bases between them. The germline V gene has CDR1 SEHNR and CDR2 FQNEAQ (reference sequence). The CDR3 reads CASSLGPSGELFF. The DNA for the CDR3 is TGTGCCAGCAGCTTGGGCCCCTCGGGGGAGCTGTTTTTT.

The V gene is TRBV29-1, the J gene TRBJ1-2; D possibly corresponds to TRBD1 (5 bases). The germline CDR1 and CDR2 sequences are SQVTM and ANQGSEA. V lost 3 bases and J 2 bases, leaving 10 bases between the germline ends. The CDR3 contains 13 residues. The CDR3 DNA reads as TGCAGCGTTGACCCGACAGAAAACTATGGCTACACCTTC. Its translation: CSVDPTENYGYTF.

V is TRBV10-3 and J is TRBJ2-7; 8 positions match TRBD1. Trimming removed 7 bases from V and 3 bases from J; junction bases left unmatched: 11. This CDR3 is built from 15 residues. The germline gives CDR1 ENHRY, CDR2 SYGVKD. The CDR3 loop is CAINSHGTGDYEQYF. As DNA, the CDR3 is TGTGCCATCAACTCACACGGGACAGGAGACTACGAGCAGTACTTC.

The CDR3 is CASSFLAGGGEDTQYF. DNA for the CDR3: TGTGCCAGCAGCTTCCTAGCGGGAGGCGGAGAAGATACGCAGTATTTT. This sequence joins TRBV5-4 and TRBJ2-3; TRBD2 matches 11 bases. This CDR3 comprises 16 residues. Germline CDR1 SGHNT, CDR2 YYREEE (reference sequence). V was clipped by 2 bases and J by 5 bases; unmatched bases: 7.

The rearrangement links TRBV10-1 to TRBJ1-1, with D possibly matching TRBD1 (5 bases). CDR1 and CDR2 from the germline V gene are WNHNN and SYGVQD (reference sequence). The CDR3 has 13 residues. The CDR3 coding sequence is TGCGCAGGATTCCAGACAGAATGTGGTGAAGCTTTCTTT. Translation: CAGFQTECGEAFF.

The chain carries TRBV10-3 and TRBJ2-1; perhaps TRBD2 as D (7 bases). Trimming left V 4 bases short and J 2 bases short, with 12 bases between. This CDR3 has 15 residues. In germline, CDR1 is ENHRY, CDR2 SYGVKD. The CDR3 coding sequence is TGTGCCATCAGTGGGGGGGGGCAAGCCTACAATGAGCAGTTCTTC. It codes for CAISGGGQAYNEQFF.

The rearrangement uses TRBV28 and TRBJ2-5; 7 bases fit TRBD2. Matching the DNA end better, TRBJ2-7 makes the J call doubtful. Germline values: CDR1 MDHEN, CDR2 SYDVKM. CDR3 length: 14 amino acids. The CDR3 sequence is CASSSGGSAYEQYF. In nucleotides, the CDR3 is TGTGCCAGCAGTTCAGGCGGGAGCGCCTACGAGCAGTACTTC.

This chain links TRBV16 with TRBJ1-2; TRBD1 matches 8 bases. CDR1 and CDR2 (germline): KGHSY, FQNENV. There are 17 residues in the CDR3. V lost 3 bases and J lost 0; bases outside the gene matches: 9. CDR3 region: CASSQGGTGSANYGYTF. The DNA for the CDR3 is TGTGCCAGCAGCCAGGGGGGGACAGGCAGCGCTAACTATGGCTACACCTTC. Full variable domain (remainder filled in from reference TRBV16 and TRBJ1-2): GEEVAQTPKHLVRGEGQKAKLYCAPIKGHSYVFWYQQVLKNEFKFLISFQNENVFDETGMPKERFSAKCLPNSPCSLEIQATKLEDSAVYFCASSQGGTGSANYGYTFGSGTRLTVV.

The genes are TRBV28 and TRBJ2-1; D not certain. This CDR3 region has 11 residues. Germline CDR1 MDHEN, CDR2 SYDVKM. CDR3 loop: CGAGRYNEQFF. The CDR3 bases are TGTGGAGCAGGCCGCTACAATGAGCAGTTCTTC.

The genes are TRBV27 and TRBJ2-7; 9 bases match TRBD1. J lost 7 bases, V lost 3 bases, and 7 bases had no gene match. The CDR3 is made up of 14 amino acids. CDR1 MNHEY and CDR2 SMNVEV come from the germline V gene (reference sequence). The CDR3 loop reads CASSFGTGLGEQYF. For the CDR3, the DNA is TGTGCCAGCAGTTTCGGGACAGGGCTAGGGGAGCAGTACTTC.

The chain combines TRBV27 with TRBJ2-7, with TRBD2 matching over 14 bases. CDR3 size: 16 residues. V dropped 5 bases and J dropped 3; count of bases not matched to a gene: 6. CDR1 MNHEY and CDR2 SMNVEV come from the germline V gene (reference sequence). The DNA of the CDR3 is TGTGCCAGCAGTGCGGGACTAGCGGGAGTGGGCTACGAGCAGTACTTC. As protein: CASSAGLAGVGYEQYF.

This clone showed up just a few times. The junction differs from germline at one of its ends, possibly a read error. The V gene is TRBV7-9, the J gene TRBJ2-1; D call uncertain. The CDR3 length is 12 residues. CDR1 is SEHNR, CDR2 FQNEAQ, per germline (reference sequence). The CDR3 loop reads CSSSLAKNEQFF. CDR3 sequence (DNA): TGTTCCAGCAGCTTAGCCAAAAATGAGCAGTTCTTC.

This rearrangement joins TRBV15 to TRBJ1-3; TRBD1 is a possible D gene (6 bases). Germline lookup yields CDR1 LNHNV and CDR2 YYDKDF (reference sequence). V lost 5 bases and J 2 bases, leaving 13 bases between the germline ends. This CDR3 comprises 15 residues. The CDR3 region has the DNA TGTGCCACCAGCCCAGGGGTCATCGCTGGAAACACCATATATTTT. Its translation is CATSPGVIAGNTIYF.

The rearrangement joins TRBV14 to TRBJ2-1; TRBD2 matches at 14 bases. Germline values: CDR1 SGHDN, CDR2 FVKESK. CDR3 length: 21 amino acids. J gave up 2 bases and V 1 base, and 13 bases lay outside the gene matches. CDR3 sequence reads: CASSQAGTSGSHPRAYNEQFF. The CDR3 DNA follows: TGTGCCAGCAGCCAAGCGGGGACTAGCGGGAGCCATCCCCGCGCCTACAATGAGCAGTTCTTC.

The chain uses TRBV6-5 and TRBJ1-5; 7 bases match TRBD1. CDR1 MNHEY and CDR2 SVGAGI come from the germline V gene. The ends lost 4 bases at V and 4 bases at J; junction bases unmatched: 4. This CDR3 contains 14 residues. CDR3 amino acids: CASSWGQTNQPQHF. For the CDR3, the DNA is TGTGCCAGCAGTTGGGGACAGACTAATCAGCCCCAGCATTTT.

The chain carries TRBV6-4 and TRBJ1-1; D might be TRBD1 (5 bases). Per the germline V gene, CDR1 is MRHNA and CDR2 is SNTAGT. V was cut by 4 bases and J by 5 bases, with 14 bases left in between. This CDR3 contains 14 residues. The CDR3 nucleotides read TGTGCCAGCAGTGTCTCGAGTGGACAAACTGAAGCTTTCTTT. Its translation is CASSVSSGQTEAFF.

The genes are TRBV27 and TRBJ2-7; TRBD2 matches at 8 bases. This CDR3 spans 15 amino acids. The junction had 10 bases not matched to a gene; V was cut back by 6 bases and J by 3 bases. Germline V gives CDR1 MNHEY, CDR2 SMNVEV (reference sequence). The CDR3 is CASSPGTSFGYEQYF. The CDR3 coding sequence is TGTGCCAGCAGCCCCGGGACTAGTTTTGGCTACGAGCAGTACTTC.

The V and J genes are TRBV7-9 and TRBJ1-1; D is perhaps TRBD1 (6 bases). In germline, CDR1 is SEHNR, CDR2 FQNEAQ (reference sequence). V lost 3 bases, J lost 5 bases, and 16 bases lay in between. The CDR3 totals 15 residues. The CDR3 protein is CASSFITGGRTEAFF. In DNA, the CDR3 is TGTGCCAGCAGCTTTATAACTGGGGGCCGGACTGAAGCTTTCTTT.

Written as DNA, the CDR3 is TGTGCCAGTAGTATAGGGAGACTAGCGGGATCAGATACGCAGTATTTT. Translating it yields CASSIGRLAGSDTQYF. The chain combines TRBV19 with TRBJ2-3; the match to TRBD2 covers 11 bases. V was clipped by 1 base and J by 4 bases; unmatched bases: 4. Per the germline V gene, CDR1 is LNHDA and CDR2 is SQIVND (reference sequence). CDR3 length: 16 amino acids.

This clone was recorded once. The chain recombines TRBV28 with TRBJ2-7; 9 bases match TRBD2. The germline V gene encodes CDR1 MDHEN and CDR2 SYDVKM. J gave up 2 bases and V 1 base, and 3 bases lay outside the gene matches. The CDR3 has 15 amino acids. The CDR3 DNA sequence: TGTGCCAGCAGTTTATTCGGCGGGAGGGCCTACGAGCAGTACTTC. Translated, it gives CASSLFGGRAYEQYF.

The rearrangement uses TRBV7-9 and TRBJ2-1; TRBD1 matches at 9 bases. The germline V gene encodes CDR1 SEHNR and CDR2 FQNEAQ (reference sequence). This CDR3 contains 17 residues. V shed 3 bases, J shed 6 bases, and the junction held 12 bases outside the gene matches. The CDR3 DNA reads as TGTGCCAGCAGCTTCGGGATAGGTCACAGGGGGCTCAATGAGCAGTTCTTC. It encodes CASSFGIGHRGLNEQFF.

The rearrangement joins TRBV29-1 to TRBJ2-1; TRBD2 might be the D (6 bases). V lost 4 bases, J lost 9 bases, and 13 bases lay in between. Germline CDR1 and CDR2: SQVTM and ANQGSEA. The CDR3 has 12 residues. The CDR3 bases are TGCAGCGTTGGAGCTAGCGTGGCTGAGCAGTTCTTC. Residues: CSVGASVAEQFF.